This entry is about one T cell receptor (beta chain). The data derive from a study of control samples from healthy donors and cancer patients. Profiled with immunoSEQ multiplex PCR; TCRdb holds only in-frame clones, not every one. The top ten clones hold about an eighth of a sample with over 200,000 clones, about four fifths of them seen once. V was cut by 0 bases and J by 3 bases, with 3 bases left in between. The CDR3 contains 13 residues. CDR1 and CDR2 from the germline V gene are ENHRY and SYGVKD. The chain uses TRBV10-3 and TRBJ2-4; D remains unclear. This clonotype was obtained from a woman in her sixties or seventies with lung cancer. Sequencing was done on a sample of PBMCs. The CDR3 reads CAISESGKNIQYF. The CDR3 DNA sequence: TGTGCCATCAGTGAGTCGGGCAAAAACATTCAGTACTTC.